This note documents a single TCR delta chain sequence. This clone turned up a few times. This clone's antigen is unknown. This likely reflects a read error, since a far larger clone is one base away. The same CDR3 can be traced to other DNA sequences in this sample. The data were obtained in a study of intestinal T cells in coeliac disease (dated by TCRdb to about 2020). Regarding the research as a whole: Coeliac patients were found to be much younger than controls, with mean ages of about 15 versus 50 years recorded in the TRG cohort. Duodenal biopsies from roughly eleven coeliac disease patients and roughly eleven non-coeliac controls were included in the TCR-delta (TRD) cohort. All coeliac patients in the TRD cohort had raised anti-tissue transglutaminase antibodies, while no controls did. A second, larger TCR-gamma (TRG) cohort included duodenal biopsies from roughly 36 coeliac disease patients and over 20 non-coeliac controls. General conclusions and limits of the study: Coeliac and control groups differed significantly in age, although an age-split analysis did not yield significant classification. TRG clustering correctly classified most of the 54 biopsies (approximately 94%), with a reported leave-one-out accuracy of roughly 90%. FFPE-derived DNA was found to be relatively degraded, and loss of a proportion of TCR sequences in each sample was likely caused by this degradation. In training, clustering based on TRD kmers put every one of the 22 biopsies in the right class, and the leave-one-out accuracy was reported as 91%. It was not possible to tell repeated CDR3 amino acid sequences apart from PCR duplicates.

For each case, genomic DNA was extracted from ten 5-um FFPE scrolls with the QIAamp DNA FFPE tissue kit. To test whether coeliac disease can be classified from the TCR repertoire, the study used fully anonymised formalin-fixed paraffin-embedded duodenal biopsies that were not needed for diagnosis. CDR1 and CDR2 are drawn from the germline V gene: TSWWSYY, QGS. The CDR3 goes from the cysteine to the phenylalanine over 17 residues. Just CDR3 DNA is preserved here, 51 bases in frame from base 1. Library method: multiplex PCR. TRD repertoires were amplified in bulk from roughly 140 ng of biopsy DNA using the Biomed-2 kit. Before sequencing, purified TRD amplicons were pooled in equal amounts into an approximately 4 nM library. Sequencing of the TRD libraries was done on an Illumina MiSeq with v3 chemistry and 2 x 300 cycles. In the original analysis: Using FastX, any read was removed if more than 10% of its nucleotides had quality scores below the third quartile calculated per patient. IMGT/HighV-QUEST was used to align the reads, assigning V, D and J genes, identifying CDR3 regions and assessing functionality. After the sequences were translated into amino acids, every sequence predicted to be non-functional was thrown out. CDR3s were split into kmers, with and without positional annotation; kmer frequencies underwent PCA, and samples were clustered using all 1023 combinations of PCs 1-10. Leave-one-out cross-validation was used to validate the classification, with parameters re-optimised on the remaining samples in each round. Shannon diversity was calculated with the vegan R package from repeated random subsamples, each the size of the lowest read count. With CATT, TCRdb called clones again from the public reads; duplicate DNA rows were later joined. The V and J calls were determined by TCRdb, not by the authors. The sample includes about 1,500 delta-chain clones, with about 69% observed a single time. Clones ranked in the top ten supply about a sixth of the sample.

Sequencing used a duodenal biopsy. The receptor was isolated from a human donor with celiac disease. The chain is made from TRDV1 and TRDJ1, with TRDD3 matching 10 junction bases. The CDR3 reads CALLPPVLGDLTDKLIF. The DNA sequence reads TGCGCTCTTCTGCCCCCGGTACTGGGGGATTTAACCGATAAACTCATCTTT.